Listed here are 16 T cell receptor beta chains from one sample, sequenced in a study of blood T cell repertoires in COVID-19 (dated by TCRdb to 2019 to 2021). The library was generated by the immunoSEQ multiplex PCR assay. Entries here come from immuneACCESS through TCRdb and include only in-frame sequences with V and J called. Some clones fail to appear in such tables; in the studies checked, an unresolved V gene covers under half of the shortfall, and the cause of the remainder is unknown. The sample profile shows about 160,000 clones; around nine tenths of them were found once. The ten biggest clones cover approximately 10% of the sample. Sequencing input: peripheral blood. The receptors here all came from a woman in her 70s with COVID-19, enrolled during active disease.

The CDR3 DNA is TGTGCCAGCAGCCAAGTGGTCGGGGGGCCCTTCTCTGGGGCCAACGTCCTGACTTTC. Translated, it gives CASSQVVGGPFSGANVLTF. V usage is TRBV3-1 (or the pseudogene TRBV3-2) and J usage is TRBJ2-6, with D perhaps TRBD2 (7 bases). The length of the CDR3 is 19 residues. With 1 base removed from V and 0 bases from J, the gap between germline ends came to 16 bases. Germline assignment: CDR1 LGHDT and CDR2 YNNKEL (reference sequence).

This rearrangement joins TRBV7-2 to TRBJ2-5; TRBD2 matches 10 bases. CDR3 length: 19 amino acids. In germline, CDR1 is SGHTA, CDR2 FQGNSA. With 1 base clipped from V and 5 bases from J, the junction kept 16 bases outside the gene matches. CDR3: CASSLVPILAGATRETQYF. As DNA, the CDR3 is TGTGCCAGCAGCTTAGTACCGATTCTAGCGGGGGCCACGAGGGAGACCCAGTACTTC.

CDR3 in amino acids: CASSQPGSGSQETQYF. The CDR3 nucleotides are TGCGCCAGCAGCCAACCGGGCTCGGGGAGTCAAGAGACCCAGTACTTC. The chain employs TRBV4-1 and TRBJ2-5; a possible D gene is TRBD2 (5 bases). From germline, CDR1 is MGHRA and CDR2 YSYEKL. Trimming stripped 2 bases from V and 2 bases from J, with 15 bases between. The CDR3 has 16 residues.

This chain joins TRBV28 and TRBJ1-5; tentatively, D is TRBD1 (6 bases). V lost 6 bases to trimming and J lost 2 bases, with 35 bases between them. CDR3 size: 22 residues. The germline V gene encodes CDR1 MDHEN and CDR2 SYDVKM. This CDR3 is CASSPTAITGPKQGSGNQPQHF. The CDR3 DNA follows: TGTGCCAGCAGCCCGACCGCCATCACGGGTCCTAAACAGGGCTCGGGCAATCAGCCCCAGCATTTT.

The chain employs TRBV6-2 or TRBV6-3 and TRBJ1-2; 9 bases match TRBD1. Germline V gene sequence: CDR1 MNHEY, CDR2 SVGEGT. The CDR3 is made up of 15 amino acids. Losses at the gene ends were 6 bases for V and 8 bases for J; bases not matched to a gene: 13. The CDR3, as DNA: TGTGCCAGCAGCCCTATCGGACAGGGGACTCGGGGCTACACCTTC. This sequence encodes CASSPIGQGTRGYTF.

The rearrangement uses TRBV14 and TRBJ2-4, with TRBD2 as a possible D gene (7 bases). The CDR3 covers 16 residues. Germline lookup yields CDR1 SGHDN and CDR2 FVKESK. The V end was cut by 5 bases, the J end by 0 bases, with 14 bases between. CDR3 bases: TGTGCCAGCAGCGAGGGAGGGGGTGTAGCCAAAAACATTCAGTACTTC. This sequence encodes CASSEGGGVAKNIQYF.

The chain has TRBV2 and TRBJ1-1, with 8 bases identical to TRBD1. V was pared by 6 bases and J by 6 bases, with 3 bases of the junction left unmatched. Germline CDR1 is SNHLY and CDR2 is FYNNEI. The CDR3 totals 12 residues. CDR3 sequence reads: CASRNRGAEAFF. DNA for the CDR3: TGTGCCAGCAGAAACAGGGGGGCTGAAGCTTTCTTT. Variable domain in full (rest from reference TRBV2 and TRBJ1-1): EPEVTQTPSHQVTQMGQEVILRCVPISNHLYFYWYRQILGQKVEFLVSFYNNEISEKSEIFDDQFSVERPDGSNFTLKIRSTKLEDSAMYFCASRNRGAEAFFGQGTRLTVV.

This sequence joins TRBV5-6 and TRBJ1-4, with a weak D call TRBD1 (6 bases). CDR1 is SGHDT and CDR2 is YYEEEE in the germline V gene. Trimming stripped 5 bases from V and 14 bases from J, with 16 bases between. This CDR3 is built from 12 residues. The CDR3 DNA is TGTGCCAGCAGGATGGCCAGGGGTAATCTGTTTTTT. Its translation: CASRMARGNLFF.

The chain links TRBV21-1 to TRBJ2-2; the table's D call of TRBD1 was not tested on the DNA. TRBV21-1 is termed a pseudogene. CDR3 size: 18 residues. The CDR3 DNA sequence: TGTGCCAGCAGTGACAGGGGCGCCTCGGAAACTAACACCGGGGAGCTGTTTTTT. As protein: CASSDRGASETNTGELFF.

This chain connects TRBV6-5 to TRBJ2-7; D ambiguous. This CDR3 contains 12 residues. V gave up 7 bases and J gave up 0 bases, with 7 bases separating them. Germline V gene data show CDR1 as MNHEY and CDR2 as SVGAGI. The CDR3: CASTSTSYEQYF. In DNA form, the CDR3 reads TGTGCCAGCACCAGTACCTCCTACGAGCAGTACTTC.

The chain employs TRBV30 and TRBJ2-7; D unresolved. Looked up from germline, CDR1 is GTSNPN and CDR2 is SVGIG (reference sequence). The V gene lost 0 bases and the J gene lost 5 bases, with 26 bases spanning the gap. The CDR3 has 18 residues. The CDR3 DNA follows: TGTGCCTGGAGTGTTTACGCACCCCTCCGTGAATACGAGAACGAGCAGTACTTC. Protein: CAWSVYAPLREYENEQYF.

The chain links TRBV6-5 to TRBJ1-1; perhaps TRBD1 as D (6 bases). There are 13 residues in the CDR3. Germline loops: CDR1 MNHEY, CDR2 SVGAGI. Trimming removed 5 bases from V and 3 bases from J, with 10 bases in between. DNA of the CDR3: TGTGCCAGCAGTCGGACAGCAGACACTGAAGCTTTCTTT. Protein sequence: CASSRTADTEAFF.

This clone was counted between two and nine times. The V and J genes are TRBV4-1 and TRBJ2-5, with 7 bases identical to TRBD2. This CDR3 comprises 18 residues. Per germline, CDR1 MGHRA and CDR2 YSYEKL. Unmatched junction bases numbered 17, after V lost 2 bases and J lost 5 bases. CDR3 coding DNA: TGCGCCAGCAGCCAACGCCATCGGGAGGCGGGGAAAGGGGAGACCCAGTACTTC. Amino acids: CASSQRHREAGKGETQYF.

This rearrangement joins TRBV18 to TRBJ1-5, with 9 bases that match TRBD1. Unmatched junction bases numbered 10, after V lost 5 bases and J lost 2 bases. The germline V gene has CDR1 KGHSH and CDR2 LQKENI. The CDR3 sequence is 17 residues long. The CDR3 is CASSSSGQGFGNQPQHF. CDR3 sequence (DNA): TGTGCCAGCTCATCGTCAGGACAGGGGTTTGGCAATCAGCCCCAGCATTTT. Full variable domain (rest looked up from reference TRBV18 and TRBJ1-5): NAGVMQNPRHLVRRRGQEARLRCSPMKGHSHVYWYRQLPEEGLKFMVYLQKENIIDESGMPKERFSAEFPKEGPSILRIQQVVRGDSAAYFCASSSSGQGFGNQPQHFGDGTRLSIL.

V is TRBV7-6 and J is TRBJ2-7, with D possibly TRBD1 on 6 matching bases. The CDR3 extends over 14 amino acids. CDR1 is SGHVS, CDR2 FNYEAQ, per germline. V was shortened by 6 bases and J by 6 bases, with 18 bases between the two germline ends. The CDR3 is CASSQRRQGSEQYF. CDR3 in DNA: TGTGCCAGCAGTCAAAGACGGCAGGGGTCCGAGCAGTACTTC.

The chain recombines TRBV19 with TRBJ1-4, with 10 nucleotides matching TRBD1. Germline V gene data show CDR1 as LNHDA and CDR2 as SQIVND (reference sequence). The CDR3 has 15 amino acids. Trimming removed 4 bases from V and 7 bases from J; junction bases left unmatched: 6. CDR3 sequence: CASSSRQGAPEKLFF. The CDR3 nucleotides are TGTGCCAGTAGTAGTCGACAGGGGGCCCCTGAAAAACTGTTTTTT.